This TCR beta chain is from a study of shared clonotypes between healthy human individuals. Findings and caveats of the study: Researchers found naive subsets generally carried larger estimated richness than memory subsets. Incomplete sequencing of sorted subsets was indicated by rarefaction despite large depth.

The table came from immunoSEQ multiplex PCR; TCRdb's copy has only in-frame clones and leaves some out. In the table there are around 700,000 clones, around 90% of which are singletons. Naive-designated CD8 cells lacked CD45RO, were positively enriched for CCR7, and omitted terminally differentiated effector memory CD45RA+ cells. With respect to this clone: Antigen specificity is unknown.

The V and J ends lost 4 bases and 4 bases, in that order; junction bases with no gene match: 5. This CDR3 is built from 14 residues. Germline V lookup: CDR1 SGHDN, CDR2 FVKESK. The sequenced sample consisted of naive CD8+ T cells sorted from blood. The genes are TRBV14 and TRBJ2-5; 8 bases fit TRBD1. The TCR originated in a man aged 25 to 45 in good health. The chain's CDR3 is CASSLDRAGETQYF. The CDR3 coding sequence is TGTGCCAGCAGCCTGGACAGGGCAGGAGAGACCCAGTACTTC.